Listed below are T cell receptor beta chains from one sample, sequenced in a study of identifying expanded T cells in peripheral blood. The assay was immunoSEQ multiplex PCR, and TCRdb's table has in-frame clones only and misses some. This table holds some 93,000 clones, roughly 90% found once. Sequencing was carried out using blood. These receptors all come from a person aged 18 to 70 in good health. The CDR3 runs from the conserved cysteine through the conserved F or W. Each record gives: J gene, V gene, clone size, D gene, CDR3 DNA, CDR3 protein. D genes are given only for firm matches. A clone size is listed for some rows: how often the clone was seen (once, few, many), or a class if it is expanded.

j_call: TRBJ1-1; v_call: TRBV19; clone_size: .; d_call: TRBD1; cdr3_nt: TGTGCCAGTAGAGACCGGGACAGGGATCCTCCCGCTTTCTTT; cdr3_aa: CASRDRDRDPPAFF
j_call: TRBJ2-5; v_call: TRBV15; clone_size: .; d_call: TRBD1; cdr3_nt: TGTGCCACCAGCAGGCCGGGACAGGGGTTCCAAGAGACCCAGTACTTC; cdr3_aa: CATSRPGQGFQETQYF
j_call: TRBJ2-7; v_call: TRBV11-1; clone_size: .; d_call: .; cdr3_nt: TGTGCCAGCAGCTTAGGAGGGGGGCGCCGTCTCTTCGAGCAGTACTTC; cdr3_aa: CASSLGGGRRLFEQYF
j_call: TRBJ2-3; v_call: TRBV9; clone_size: .; d_call: .; cdr3_nt: TGTGCCAGCAGCGAGATTGAGGGGATAGACGGCCTCGATACGCAGTATTTT; cdr3_aa: CASSEIEGIDGLDTQYF
j_call: TRBJ1-4; v_call: TRBV21-1; clone_size: .; d_call: .; cdr3_nt: TGTGCCAGCAGCAAAGTACATATAAGGACAACTAATGAAAAACTGTTTTTT; cdr3_aa: CASSKVHIRTTNEKLFF
j_call: TRBJ2-3; v_call: TRBV10-3; clone_size: .; d_call: TRBD2; cdr3_nt: TGTGCCATCAGTCCGACTAGCGTCAGAAACACAGATACGCAGTATTTT; cdr3_aa: CAISPTSVRNTDTQYF
j_call: TRBJ1-1; v_call: TRBV10-1; clone_size: .; d_call: .; cdr3_nt: TGCGCCAGCAGTGAGTCGGCAGGGCGGACTGAAGCTTTCTTT; cdr3_aa: CASSESAGRTEAFF
j_call: TRBJ1-2; v_call: TRBV28; clone_size: .; d_call: .; cdr3_nt: TGTGCCAGCAGAGCTGGGGACGGCAACTATGGCTACACCTTC; cdr3_aa: CASRAGDGNYGYTF
j_call: TRBJ2-7; v_call: TRBV7-9; clone_size: .; d_call: .; cdr3_nt: TGTGCCAGCAGGGCGGTGGGGGCCGAGCAGTACTTC; cdr3_aa: CASRAVGAEQYF
j_call: TRBJ2-1; v_call: TRBV29-1; clone_size: .; d_call: .; cdr3_nt: TGCAGCGTTGCTGTGGCTAGGGTGGACAATGAGCAGTTCTTC; cdr3_aa: CSVAVARVDNEQFF
j_call: TRBJ1-6; v_call: TRBV28; clone_size: .; d_call: .; cdr3_nt: TGTGCCAGCAGCCCTGAACAGACTTCACCCCTCCACTTT; cdr3_aa: CASSPEQTSPLHF
j_call: TRBJ1-2; v_call: TRBV28; clone_size: .; d_call: .; cdr3_nt: TGTGCCAGCAGTTCACAAACCAGAGGGGTTTATGGCTACACCTTC; cdr3_aa: CASSSQTRGVYGYTF
j_call: TRBJ1-2; v_call: TRBV6-5; clone_size: few; d_call: .; cdr3_nt: TGTGCCAGCAGCCCTAACCCGGGTCATGGCTACACCTTC; cdr3_aa: CASSPNPGHGYTF
j_call: TRBJ1-2; v_call: TRBV27; clone_size: few; d_call: TRBD1; cdr3_nt: TGTGCCAGCAGTTTATTTCGGACAGGCTATGGCTACACCTTC; cdr3_aa: CASSLFRTGYGYTF
j_call: TRBJ2-2; v_call: TRBV30; clone_size: once; d_call: .; cdr3_nt: TGTGCCTGGAGACCCATGGTGGGGGAGCTGTTTTTT; cdr3_aa: CAWRPMVGELFF
j_call: TRBJ2-3; v_call: TRBV30; clone_size: .; d_call: TRBD2; cdr3_nt: TGTGCCCTTAGCGGGGGGGCCACAGATACGCAGTATTTT; cdr3_aa: CALSGGATDTQYF
j_call: TRBJ2-1; v_call: TRBV10-1; clone_size: .; d_call: .; cdr3_nt: TGCGCCAGCAGTGAGAGTCTCTACAATGAGCAGTTCTTC; cdr3_aa: CASSESLYNEQFF
j_call: TRBJ2-7; v_call: TRBV5-1; clone_size: .; d_call: .; cdr3_nt: TGCGCCAGCAGCAGGAGAACCGGGACCGCCTACGAGCAGTACTTC; cdr3_aa: CASSRRTGTAYEQYF
j_call: TRBJ1-1; v_call: TRBV7-9; clone_size: .; d_call: .; cdr3_nt: TGTGCCAGCAACCGGGGGACGGCGAACACTGAAGCTTTCTTT; cdr3_aa: CASNRGTANTEAFF
j_call: TRBJ1-3; v_call: TRBV7-8; clone_size: .; d_call: .; cdr3_nt: TGTGCCAGCAGCTTAGTTTTAGAACCCGAAGCTGTTGCTGGAAACACCATATATTTT; cdr3_aa: CASSLVLEPEAVAGNTIYF
j_call: TRBJ1-5; v_call: TRBV6-5; clone_size: .; d_call: .; cdr3_nt: TGTGCCAGCAGCAGGGACGGGAATCAGCCCCAGCATTTT; cdr3_aa: CASSRDGNQPQHF
j_call: TRBJ2-3; v_call: TRBV5-1; clone_size: .; d_call: .; cdr3_nt: TGCGCCAGCAGCTTGGGGTCTGGCGTCGCCCCAGATACGCAGTATTTT; cdr3_aa: CASSLGSGVAPDTQYF
j_call: TRBJ2-5; v_call: TRBV10-3; clone_size: .; d_call: .; cdr3_nt: TGTGCCATCAGTGCCGGGACCAAAGAGACCCAGTACTTC; cdr3_aa: CAISAGTKETQYF
j_call: TRBJ2-1; v_call: TRBV7-3; clone_size: .; d_call: TRBD2; cdr3_nt: TGTGCCAGCAGCGCGGGACTAGCGGGAGCCAATGAGCAGTTCTTC; cdr3_aa: CASSAGLAGANEQFF
j_call: TRBJ2-5; v_call: TRBV5-4; clone_size: .; d_call: .; cdr3_nt: TGTGCCAGCAGCTCCCACCGCTCTGGCGAGACCCAGTACTTC; cdr3_aa: CASSSHRSGETQYF
j_call: TRBJ2-7; v_call: TRBV5-3; clone_size: .; d_call: TRBD1; cdr3_nt: TGTGCCAGAAGCTTGTGGGCAGGGGGCCCCTGCGAGCAGTACTTC; cdr3_aa: CARSLWAGGPCEQYF
j_call: TRBJ2-5; v_call: TRBV5-1; clone_size: .; d_call: .; cdr3_nt: TGCGCCAGCAGCTCGACCGGTTGGGGAGGCCAAGAGACCCAGTACTTC; cdr3_aa: CASSSTGWGGQETQYF
j_call: TRBJ1-5; v_call: TRBV30; clone_size: .; d_call: .; cdr3_nt: TGTGCCTGGAGTGACAGAACCAAGCCCCAGCATTTT; cdr3_aa: CAWSDRTKPQHF
j_call: TRBJ1-4; v_call: TRBV4-1; clone_size: .; d_call: .; cdr3_nt: TGCGCCAGCAGCCAAGTTACGTGGCAGGGCGACGAAAAACTGTTTTTT; cdr3_aa: CASSQVTWQGDEKLFF
j_call: TRBJ2-1; v_call: TRBV5-5; clone_size: .; d_call: TRBD2; cdr3_nt: TGTGCCAGCAGCTTGGGGTTAGCGGGAGCTAATCTCGGCAATGAGCAGTTCTTC; cdr3_aa: CASSLGLAGANLGNEQFF
j_call: TRBJ2-3; v_call: TRBV7-2; clone_size: .; d_call: TRBD2; cdr3_nt: TGTGCCAGCAGCTTAGCGATCGCTAGCGGGACAAGAGATACGCAGTATTTT; cdr3_aa: CASSLAIASGTRDTQYF
j_call: TRBJ2-2; v_call: TRBV9; clone_size: .; d_call: TRBD2; cdr3_nt: TGTGCCAGCAGCGTAACTAGCGGGGGAGTTGACACCGGGGAGCTGTTTTTT; cdr3_aa: CASSVTSGGVDTGELFF
j_call: TRBJ2-7; v_call: TRBV10-1; clone_size: once; d_call: .; cdr3_nt: TGCGCCAGCAGTGATAATGGGTTAACGAACGAGCAGTACTTC; cdr3_aa: CASSDNGLTNEQYF
j_call: TRBJ2-3; v_call: TRBV4-3; clone_size: .; d_call: TRBD1; cdr3_nt: TGCGCCAGCAGCCAAGTCGGACAGGGCGCAGATACGCAGTATTTT; cdr3_aa: CASSQVGQGADTQYF